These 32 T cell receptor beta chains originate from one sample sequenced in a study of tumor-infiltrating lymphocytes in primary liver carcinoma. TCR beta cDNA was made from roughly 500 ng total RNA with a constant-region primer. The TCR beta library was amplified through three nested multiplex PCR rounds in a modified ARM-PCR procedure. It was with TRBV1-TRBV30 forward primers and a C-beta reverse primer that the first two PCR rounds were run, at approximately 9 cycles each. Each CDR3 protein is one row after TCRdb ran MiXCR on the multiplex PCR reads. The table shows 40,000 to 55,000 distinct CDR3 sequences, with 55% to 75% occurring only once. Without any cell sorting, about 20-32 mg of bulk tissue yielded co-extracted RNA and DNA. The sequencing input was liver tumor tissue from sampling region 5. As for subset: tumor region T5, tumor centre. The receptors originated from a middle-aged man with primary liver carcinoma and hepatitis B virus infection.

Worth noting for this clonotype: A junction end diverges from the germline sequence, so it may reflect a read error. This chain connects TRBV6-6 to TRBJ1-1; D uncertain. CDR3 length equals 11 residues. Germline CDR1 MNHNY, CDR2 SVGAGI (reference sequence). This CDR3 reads CTSSYSGEVFF. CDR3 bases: TGTACCAGCAGTTACTCTGGTGAAGTTTTCTTT.

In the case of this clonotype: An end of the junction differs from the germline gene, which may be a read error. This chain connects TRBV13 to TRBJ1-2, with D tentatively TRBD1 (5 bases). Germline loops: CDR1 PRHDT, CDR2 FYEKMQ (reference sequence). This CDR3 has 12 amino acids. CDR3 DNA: TGTGCCAGTAGCTTAAGCAGGGCGGGCTACATCTTC. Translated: CASSLSRAGYIF.

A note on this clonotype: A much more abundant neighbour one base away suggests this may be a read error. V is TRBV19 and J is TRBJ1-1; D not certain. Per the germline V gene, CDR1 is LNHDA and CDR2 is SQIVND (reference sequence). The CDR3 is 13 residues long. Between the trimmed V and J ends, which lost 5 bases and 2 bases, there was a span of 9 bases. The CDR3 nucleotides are TGTGCCAGTAGTGCCCGACATAACACTGAAGCTTTCTTT. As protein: CASSARHNTEAFF. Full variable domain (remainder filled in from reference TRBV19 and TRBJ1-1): DGGITQSPKYLFRKEGQNVTLSCEQNLNHDAMYWYRQDPGQGLRLIYYSQIVNDFQKGDIAEGYSVSREKKESFPLTVTSAQKNPTAFYLCASSARHNTEAFFGQGTRLTVV.

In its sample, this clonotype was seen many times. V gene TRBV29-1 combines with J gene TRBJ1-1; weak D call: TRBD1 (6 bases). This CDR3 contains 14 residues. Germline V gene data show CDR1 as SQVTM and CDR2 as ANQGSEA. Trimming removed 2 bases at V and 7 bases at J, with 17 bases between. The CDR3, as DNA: TGCAGCGTTGAACCCGGGACAACTTCTTTTGAAGCTTTCTTT. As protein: CSVEPGTTSFEAFF.

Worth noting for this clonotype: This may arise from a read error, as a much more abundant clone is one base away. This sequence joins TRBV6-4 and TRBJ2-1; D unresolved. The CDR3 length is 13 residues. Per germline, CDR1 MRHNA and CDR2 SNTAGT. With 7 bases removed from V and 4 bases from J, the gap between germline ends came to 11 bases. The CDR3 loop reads CASNVDLYNEQFF. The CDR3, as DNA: TGTGCCAGCAATGTGGATCTGTACAATGAGCAGTTCTTC.

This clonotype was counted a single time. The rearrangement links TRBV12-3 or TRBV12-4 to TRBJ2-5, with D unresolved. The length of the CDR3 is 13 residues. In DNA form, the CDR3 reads TGTGTCATCACGCTCCTGGGCGATGAGACCCAGTACTTC. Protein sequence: CVITLLGDETQYF.

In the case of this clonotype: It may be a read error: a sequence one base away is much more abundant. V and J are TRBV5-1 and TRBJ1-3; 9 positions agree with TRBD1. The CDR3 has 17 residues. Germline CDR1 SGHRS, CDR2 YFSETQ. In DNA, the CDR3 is TGCACCAGCAGCCCAACCGGGACAGGGAGCTCTGGAAACACCATATATTTT. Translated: CTSSPTGTGSSGNTIYF.

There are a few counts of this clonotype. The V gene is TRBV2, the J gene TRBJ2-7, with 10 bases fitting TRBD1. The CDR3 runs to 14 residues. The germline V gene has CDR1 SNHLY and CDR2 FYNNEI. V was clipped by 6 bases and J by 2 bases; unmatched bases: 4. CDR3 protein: CASSTDRGAYEQYF. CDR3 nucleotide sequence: TGTGCCAGCAGCACGGACAGGGGGGCCTACGAGCAGTACTTC.

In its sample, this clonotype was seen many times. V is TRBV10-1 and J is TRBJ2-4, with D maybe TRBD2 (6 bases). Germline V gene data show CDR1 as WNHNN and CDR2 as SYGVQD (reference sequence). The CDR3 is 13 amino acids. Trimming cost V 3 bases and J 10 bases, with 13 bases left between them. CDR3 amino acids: CASSDSGEGIQYF. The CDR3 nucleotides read TGCGCCAGCAGTGACTCGGGAGAGGGAATTCAGTACTTC.

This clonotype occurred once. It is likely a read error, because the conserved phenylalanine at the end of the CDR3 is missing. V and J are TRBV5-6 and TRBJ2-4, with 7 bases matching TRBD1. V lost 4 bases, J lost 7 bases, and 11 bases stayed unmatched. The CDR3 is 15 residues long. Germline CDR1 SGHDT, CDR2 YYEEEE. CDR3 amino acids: CASSPIQGPRNIQYS. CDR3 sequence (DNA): TGTGCCAGCAGCCCGATACAGGGGCCAAGGAACATTCAGTACTCC.

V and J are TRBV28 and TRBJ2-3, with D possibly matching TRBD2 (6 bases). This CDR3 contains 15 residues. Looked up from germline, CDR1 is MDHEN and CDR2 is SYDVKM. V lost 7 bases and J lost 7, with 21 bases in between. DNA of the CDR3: TGTGCCAGCACCACCGCTAGCGAGGTAACATATACGCAGTATTTT. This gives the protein CASTTASEVTYTQYF.

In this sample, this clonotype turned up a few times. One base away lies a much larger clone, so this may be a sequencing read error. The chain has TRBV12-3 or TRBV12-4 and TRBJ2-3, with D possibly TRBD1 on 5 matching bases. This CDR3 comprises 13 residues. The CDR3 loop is CVSKGRTYDTQYF. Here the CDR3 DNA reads TGTGTCAGCAAGGGCAGGACATACGATACGCAGTATTTT.

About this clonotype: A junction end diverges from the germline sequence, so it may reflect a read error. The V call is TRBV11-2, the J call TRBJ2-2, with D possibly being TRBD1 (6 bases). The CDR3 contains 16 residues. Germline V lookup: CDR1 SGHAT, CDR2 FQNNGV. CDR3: CASSDPGQTNTGELFF. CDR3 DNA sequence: TGTGCCAGCAGTGACCCGGGACAAACAAACACTGGGGAGCTGTTTTTT.

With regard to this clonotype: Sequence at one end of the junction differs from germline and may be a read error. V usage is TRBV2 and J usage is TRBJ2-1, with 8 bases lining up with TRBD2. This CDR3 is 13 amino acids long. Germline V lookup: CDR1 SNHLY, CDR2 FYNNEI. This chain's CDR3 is CASSGVPEFEQFF. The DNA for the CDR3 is TGTGCCAGTAGCGGGGTGCCAGAATTCGAGCAGTTCTTT.

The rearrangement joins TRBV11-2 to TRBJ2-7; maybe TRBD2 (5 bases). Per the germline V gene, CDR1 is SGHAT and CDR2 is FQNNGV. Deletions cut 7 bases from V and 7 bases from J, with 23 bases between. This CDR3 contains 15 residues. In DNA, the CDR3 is TGTGCCAGCATCCCCTTGGAAGCGGCCCAATATGAGCAGTACTTC. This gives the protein CASIPLEAAQYEQYF.

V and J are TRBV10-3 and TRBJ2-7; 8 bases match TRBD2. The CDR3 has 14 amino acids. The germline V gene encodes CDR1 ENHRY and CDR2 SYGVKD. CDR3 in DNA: TGTGTCACGTCGACTAGCGTGGGCCTGTACGAGCAGTACTTC. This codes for CVTSTSVGLYEQYF.

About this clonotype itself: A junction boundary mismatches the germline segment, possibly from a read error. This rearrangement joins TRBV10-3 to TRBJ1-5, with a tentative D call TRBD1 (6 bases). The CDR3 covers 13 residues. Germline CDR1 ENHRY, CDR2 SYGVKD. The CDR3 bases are TGTACCATCAGTGTGGACAGCTATCGGCCCCAGCATTTT. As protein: CTISVDSYRPQHF.

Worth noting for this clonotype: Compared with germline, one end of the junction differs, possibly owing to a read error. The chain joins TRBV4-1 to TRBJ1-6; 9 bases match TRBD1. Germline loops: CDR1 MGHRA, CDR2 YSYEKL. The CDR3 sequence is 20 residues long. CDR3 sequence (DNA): TGCGTCAGCAGCCAAGGGGCAGGACAGGGGAATCCGTCTTATAATTCACCCCTCCACTTT. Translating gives CVSSQGAGQGNPSYNSPLHF.

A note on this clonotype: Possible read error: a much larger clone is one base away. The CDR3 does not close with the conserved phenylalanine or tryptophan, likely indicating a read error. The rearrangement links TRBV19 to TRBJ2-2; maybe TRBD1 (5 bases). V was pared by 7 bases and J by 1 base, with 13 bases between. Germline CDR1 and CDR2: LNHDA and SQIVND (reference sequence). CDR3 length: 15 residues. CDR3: CASTYSGKNTGELFS. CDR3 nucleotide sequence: TGTGCCAGTACCTACTCAGGGAAGAACACCGGGGAGCTGTTTTCT.

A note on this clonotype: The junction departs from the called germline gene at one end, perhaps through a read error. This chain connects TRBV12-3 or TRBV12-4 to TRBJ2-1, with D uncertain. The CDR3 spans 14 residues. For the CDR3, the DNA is TGTACCAGCAGTCTGGGAAGGCCGGAAAATGAGCAGTTCTTC. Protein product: CTSSLGRPENEQFF.

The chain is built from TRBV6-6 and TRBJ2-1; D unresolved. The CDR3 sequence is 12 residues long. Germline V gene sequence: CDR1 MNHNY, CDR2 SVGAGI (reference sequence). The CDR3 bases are TGTGCGAGCCGGTACTACTACAATGAGCAGTTCTTC. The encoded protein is CASRYYYNEQFF.

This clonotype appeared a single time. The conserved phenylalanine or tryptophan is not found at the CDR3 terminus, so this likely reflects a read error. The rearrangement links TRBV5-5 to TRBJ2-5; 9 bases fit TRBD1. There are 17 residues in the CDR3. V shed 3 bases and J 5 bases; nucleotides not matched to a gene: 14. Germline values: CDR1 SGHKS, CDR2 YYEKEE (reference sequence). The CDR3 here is CASSSGQGVSPLETQYI. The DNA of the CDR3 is TGTGCCAGCAGCTCGGGACAGGGAGTCAGTCCCCTCGAGACCCAGTACATC.

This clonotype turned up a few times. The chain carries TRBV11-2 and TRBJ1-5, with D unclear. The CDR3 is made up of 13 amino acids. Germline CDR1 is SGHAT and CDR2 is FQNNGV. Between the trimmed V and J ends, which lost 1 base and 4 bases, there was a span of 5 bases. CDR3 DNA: TGTGCCAGCAGCTTAGGGTTAAATCAGCCCCAGCATTTT. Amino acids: CASSLGLNQPQHF.

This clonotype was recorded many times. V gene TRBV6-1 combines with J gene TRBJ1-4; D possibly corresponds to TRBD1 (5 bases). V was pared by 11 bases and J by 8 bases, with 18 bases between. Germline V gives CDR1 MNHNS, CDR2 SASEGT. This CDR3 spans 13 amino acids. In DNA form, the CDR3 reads TGTGCCTCCATTGCGGGGGAGGGAGAAAAACTGTTTTTT. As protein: CASIAGEGEKLFF.

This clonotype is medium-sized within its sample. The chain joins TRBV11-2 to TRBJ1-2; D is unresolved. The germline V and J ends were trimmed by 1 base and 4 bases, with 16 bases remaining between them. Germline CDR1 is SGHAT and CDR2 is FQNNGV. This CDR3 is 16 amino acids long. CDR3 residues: CASSLGGAGTLYGYTF. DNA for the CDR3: TGTGCCAGCAGCTTAGGTGGTGCAGGTACCCTCTATGGCTACACCTTC.

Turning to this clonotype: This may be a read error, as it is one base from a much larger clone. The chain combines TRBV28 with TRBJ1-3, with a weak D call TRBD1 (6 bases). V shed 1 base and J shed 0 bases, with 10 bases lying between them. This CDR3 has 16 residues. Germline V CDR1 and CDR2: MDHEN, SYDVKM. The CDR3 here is CASSLSQGPSGNTIYF. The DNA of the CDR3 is TGTGCCAGCAGTTTATCCCAGGGGCCCTCTGGAAACACCATATATTTT.

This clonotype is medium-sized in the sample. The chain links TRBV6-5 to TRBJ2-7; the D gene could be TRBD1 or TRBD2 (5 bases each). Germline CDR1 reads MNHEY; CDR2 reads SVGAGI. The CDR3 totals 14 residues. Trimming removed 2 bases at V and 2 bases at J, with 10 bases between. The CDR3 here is CASSYDRGPYEQYF. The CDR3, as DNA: TGTGCCAGCAGTTACGACCGGGGACCCTACGAGCAGTACTTC.

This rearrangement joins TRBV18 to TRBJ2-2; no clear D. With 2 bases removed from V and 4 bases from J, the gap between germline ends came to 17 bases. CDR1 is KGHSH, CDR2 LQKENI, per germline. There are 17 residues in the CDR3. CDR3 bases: TGTGCCAGCTCACCAATCGAGGCCAATATGGGCACCGGGGAGCTGTTTTTT. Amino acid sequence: CASSPIEANMGTGELFF.

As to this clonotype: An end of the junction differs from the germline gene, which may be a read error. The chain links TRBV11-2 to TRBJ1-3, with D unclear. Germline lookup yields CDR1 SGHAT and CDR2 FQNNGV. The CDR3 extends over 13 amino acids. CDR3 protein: CAAAQRAGNTIYF. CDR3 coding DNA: TGTGCCGCAGCCCAGAGAGCTGGAAACACCATATATTTC.

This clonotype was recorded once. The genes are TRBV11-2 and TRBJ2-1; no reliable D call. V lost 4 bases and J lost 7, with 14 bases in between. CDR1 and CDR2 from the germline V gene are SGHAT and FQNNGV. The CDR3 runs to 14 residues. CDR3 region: CASSYAAGGNEQFF. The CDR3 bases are TGTGCCAGCAGCTACGCTGCTGGCGGTAATGAGCAGTTCTTC.

Here the CDR3 DNA reads TGTGCCAGCAGCTTGGGACTAACGGGAGAGGTTGACAATGAGCAGTTCTTC. Encoded protein: CASSLGLTGEVDNEQFF. The chain carries TRBV11-1 and TRBJ2-1; 7 nucleotides line up with TRBD2. Germline trimming cut 3 bases from V and 5 bases from J; bases unmatched to any gene: 13. Germline V lookup: CDR1 SGHAT, CDR2 FQDESV (reference sequence). The CDR3 covers 17 residues.

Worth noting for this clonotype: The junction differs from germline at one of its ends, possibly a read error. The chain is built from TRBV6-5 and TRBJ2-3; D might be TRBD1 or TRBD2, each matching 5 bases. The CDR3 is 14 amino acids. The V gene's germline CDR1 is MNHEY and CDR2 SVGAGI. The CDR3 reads CAGSWDGRIDAQYF. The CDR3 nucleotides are TGTGCCGGCAGTTGGGACGGACGCATAGATGCGCAGTATTTT.